One and the same sample provided the 19 T cell receptor beta chains below, sequenced in a study of cytomegalovirus exposure and HLA in healthy donors. The PCR was carried out with 60 Vbeta primers and 13 Jbeta primers. Some clones are missing from TCRdb's copy, which holds only in-frame ones; the method was immunoSEQ multiplex PCR. The sample gives around 190,000 clones, around 87% of which show up once; roughly 0.98% is in the top ten. Sample: PBMCs. These receptors originate from a boy aged 2-15 years in good health and CMV-seronegative.

This clone was seen just once. The V and J genes are TRBV9 and TRBJ2-7, with no clear D. Trimming left V 3 bases short and J 2 bases short, with 9 bases between. CDR1 and CDR2 from the germline V gene are SGDLS and YYNGEE. This CDR3 has 13 amino acids. The CDR3 protein is CASSGEEAYEQYF. CDR3 sequence (DNA): TGTGCCAGCAGCGGAGAAGAAGCCTACGAGCAGTACTTC. The complete variable domain, with remaining parts taken from reference TRBV9 and TRBJ2-7, reads DSGVTQTPKHLITATGQRVTLRCSPRSGDLSVYWYQQSLDQGLQFLIQYYNGEERAKGNILERFSAQQFPDLHSELNLSSLELGDSALYFCASSGEEAYEQYFGPGTRLTVT.

The gene calls are TRBV7-2 and TRBJ1-4; TRBD1 aligns across 7 bases. The CDR3 consists of 15 residues. V dropped 5 bases and J dropped 5; count of bases not matched to a gene: 8. Germline loops: CDR1 SGHTA, CDR2 FQGNSA. The CDR3 protein is CASSLVGTANEKLFF. Here the CDR3 DNA reads TGTGCCAGCAGCCTTGTCGGGACAGCCAATGAAAAACTGTTTTTT.

The rearrangement joins TRBV29-1 to TRBJ1-5, with unresolved D. Trimming pared 4 bases from V and 0 bases from J, leaving 7 bases between. CDR1 and CDR2 from the germline V gene are SQVTM and ANQGSEA. CDR3 length: 13 amino acids. The CDR3 here is CSVGQASNQPQHF. The DNA of the CDR3 is TGCAGCGTTGGGCAGGCTAGCAATCAGCCCCAGCATTTT.

The chain recombines TRBV28 with TRBJ1-2; a weak D match, TRBD1 (5 bases). Germline V CDR1 and CDR2: MDHEN, SYDVKM. The CDR3 runs to 14 residues. Trimming took 2 bases from V and 2 from J, leaving 9 bases between them. The CDR3 sequence is CASSLQGRNYGYTF. The CDR3 DNA follows: TGTGCCAGCAGTTTACAGGGTCGAAACTATGGCTACACCTTC.

The CDR3 DNA follows: TGTGCCAGCAGTTTTCCCCTCGGTGGCTCCTACGAGCAGTACTTC. Translation gives CASSFPLGGSYEQYF. The genes are TRBV28 and TRBJ2-7; D gene unclear. CDR1 is MDHEN and CDR2 is SYDVKM in the germline V gene. This CDR3 region has 15 residues. V was clipped by 3 bases and J by 0 bases, with 12 bases between them.

This clone turned up a few times. The chain combines TRBV4-1 with TRBJ1-1; D is uncertain. This CDR3 is 17 amino acids long. Germline CDR1 and CDR2: MGHRA and YSYEKL. Trimming shortened V by 6 bases and J by 1 base, and 21 bases separated the two germline ends. CDR3 protein: CASSPGGSPRRNTEAFF. The DNA for the CDR3 is TGCGCCAGCAGTCCCGGCGGGAGTCCTCGTCGGAACACTGAAGCTTTCTTT.

The chain couples TRBV27 to TRBJ2-7, with 12 bases fitting TRBD2. The CDR3 sequence is 16 residues long. V dropped 5 bases and J dropped 4; count of bases not matched to a gene: 9. The germline CDR1 and CDR2 sequences are MNHEY and SMNVEV (reference sequence). The DNA for the CDR3 is TGTGCCAGCAGTCCCCTAAGGACTAGCGGGGTTTACGAGCAGTACTTC. This sequence encodes CASSPLRTSGVYEQYF.

The chain is built from TRBV2 and TRBJ1-3; 7 bases agree with TRBD1. Germline V lookup: CDR1 SNHLY, CDR2 FYNNEI. J lost 7 bases, V lost 0 bases, and 6 bases had no gene match. The CDR3 runs 15 residues. CDR3 in DNA: TGTGCCAGCAGTGAAGCGCCGGGCAGGGGGAACACCATATATTTT. This gives the protein CASSEAPGRGNTIYF.

The V gene is TRBV27, the J gene TRBJ2-7; D gene ambiguous. The V end lost 1 base, the J end lost 3 bases, and 4 bases lay between the germline ends. This CDR3 has 12 amino acids. Germline V gene lookup returns CDR1 MNHEY and CDR2 SMNVEV (reference sequence). CDR3 in amino acids: CASSLYGYEQYF. The CDR3 coding sequence is TGTGCCAGCAGTTTATACGGCTACGAGCAGTACTTC.

This clone was found a few times. The chain uses TRBV6-1 and TRBJ1-1, with 9 positions matching TRBD1. Trimming removed 6 bases from V and 1 base from J; junction bases left unmatched: 6. Per germline, CDR1 MNHNS and CDR2 SASEGT. There are 15 residues in the CDR3. The CDR3 reads CASRVQGASNTEAFF. DNA for the CDR3: TGTGCCAGCAGAGTACAGGGGGCTTCGAACACTGAAGCTTTCTTT.

This clone appeared once. V is TRBV11-3 and J is TRBJ1-5; TRBD1 aligns across 8 bases. The germline V gene has CDR1 SGHNT and CDR2 YENEEA. The V gene end was trimmed by 5 bases and the J gene end by 7 bases; junction bases not matched to a gene: 10. This CDR3 contains 15 residues. In DNA, the CDR3 is TGTGCCAGCAGCCCCCGGACAGGGAGGGACCAGCCCCAGCATTTT. Translating gives CASSPRTGRDQPQHF. Combining the CDR3 with reference TRBV11-3 and TRBJ1-5 gives the whole variable domain EAGVVQSPRYKIIEKKQPVAFWCNPISGHNTLYWYLQNLGQGPELLIRYENEEAVDDSQLPKDRFSAERLKGVDSTLKIQPAELGDSAVYLCASSPRTGRDQPQHFGDGTRLSIL.

The chain links TRBV6-1 to TRBJ1-5, with 7 positions matching TRBD1. Germline CDR1 MNHNS, CDR2 SASEGT. Trimming took 6 bases from V and 4 from J; bases not matched to a gene: 6. This CDR3 spans 14 amino acids. DNA for the CDR3: TGTGCCAGCAGAGAGGGACAGCCAAATCAGCCCCAGCATTTT. Translated, it gives CASREGQPNQPQHF.

The V call is TRBV7-8, the J call TRBJ1-3; D is uncertain. V was pared by 0 bases and J by 4 bases, with 13 bases between. CDR1 and CDR2 (germline): SGHVS, FQNEAQ. The CDR3 contains 16 residues. CDR3: CASSLAPPVTGNTIYF. For the CDR3, the DNA is TGTGCCAGCAGCTTAGCCCCGCCGGTAACGGGAAACACCATATATTTT.

The V and J genes are TRBV28 and TRBJ2-7; D remains unclear. V lost 2 bases, J lost 3 bases, and 14 bases lay in between. The germline gives CDR1 MDHEN, CDR2 SYDVKM. This CDR3 is built from 15 residues. The CDR3 sequence: CASSLGSGEIYEQYF. CDR3 sequence (DNA): TGTGCCAGCAGTTTAGGGTCCGGAGAAATCTACGAGCAGTACTTC.

This chain uses TRBV21-1 with TRBJ1-5; the table names TRBD1, a call not compared with the DNA. TRBV21-1 represents a pseudogene. The CDR3 loop spans 14 amino acids. CDR3 residues: CASSIDRRHQPQHF. CDR3 nucleotides: TGTGCCAGCAGCATCGACAGGAGACATCAGCCCCAGCATTTT.

In its sample, this clone was seen a few times. The gene calls are TRBV30 and TRBJ2-1, with 10 bases lining up with TRBD2. The CDR3 consists of 13 residues. Losses at the gene ends were 3 bases for V and 6 bases for J; bases not matched to a gene: 2. The germline V gene has CDR1 GTSNPN and CDR2 SVGIG (reference sequence). CDR3 sequence (DNA): TGTGCCTGGAGAACTAGCGGGACCAATGAGCAGTTCTTC. Translating it yields CAWRTSGTNEQFF.

In nucleotides, the CDR3 is TGTGCCAGCAGCCAAGGACTCTTCACTGAAGCTTTCTTT. It specifies CASSQGLFTEAFF. The rearrangement uses TRBV2 and TRBJ1-1; D remains ambiguous. Between the trimmed V and J ends, which lost 6 bases and 4 bases, there was a span of 12 bases. The CDR3 has 13 amino acids. CDR1 is SNHLY, CDR2 FYNNEI, per germline.

The chain has TRBV5-1 and TRBJ1-1, with TRBD1 matching over 9 bases. The CDR3 length is 18 residues. Unmatched junction bases numbered 14, after V lost 4 bases and J lost 1 base. Germline CDR1 SGHRS, CDR2 YFSETQ. DNA of the CDR3: TGCGCCAGCAGCGCCCGGACAGGGGATACCTACAAGAACACTGAAGCTTTCTTT. Residues: CASSARTGDTYKNTEAFF.

The rearrangement links TRBV19 to TRBJ1-5, with 12 positions matching TRBD1. Trimming removed 3 bases from V and 6 bases from J; junction bases left unmatched: 9. Germline V lookup: CDR1 LNHDA, CDR2 SQIVND (reference sequence). This CDR3 is 17 amino acids long. CDR3 residues: CASSIRGDRGQGQPQHF. The CDR3 DNA follows: TGTGCCAGTAGTATTAGGGGGGACAGGGGGCAAGGTCAGCCCCAGCATTTT.